The T cell receptor (beta chain) described here comes from a study of early T cells in non-severe SARS-CoV-2 infection. Germline loops: CDR1 DFQATT, CDR2 SNEGSKA (reference sequence). There are 16 residues in the CDR3. V was pared by 4 bases and J by 4 bases, with 9 bases of the junction left unmatched. MiXCR, run by TCRdb on the 5' RACE reads, gives a single entry per CDR3 protein. Among about 66,000 distinct CDR3 sequences listed, 13% were seen once. This receptor was identified in an adult who was a healthcare worker with PCR-confirmed SARS-CoV-2 infection or an uninfected control (not recorded which). V is TRBV20-1 and J is TRBJ2-3; 12 nucleotides line up with TRBD2. Material: whole blood. Here the CDR3 DNA reads TGCAGTGCTATAGGACGACTAGCGGGAGAGCCAGATACGCAGTATTTT. Translation gives CSAIGRLAGEPDTQYF.